The present entry profiles one T cell receptor (beta chain) with its context. This sample is drawn from a study of patients and donors after allogeneic stem cell transplantation. One entry per CDR3 protein results from TCRdb running MiXCR on the RT-PCR reads. The sample has around 70,000 distinct CDR3 sequences, 26% seen once. The CDR3 length is 15 residues. V lost 6 bases, J lost 2 bases, and 16 bases lay in between. The source of this sequence is a human donor who was either an allogeneic HSCT recipient or a stem cell or donor lymphocyte infusion donor (not recorded which). It is not recorded whose cells these are; they may come from a transplant donor. Material: blood, either unsorted or a sorted T cell fraction (not recorded which). The V call is TRBV12-3 or TRBV12-4, the J call TRBJ1-1; no reliable D call. The CDR3: CASRPPIAPNTEAFF. The CDR3 DNA reads as TGTGCCAGCAGACCCCCAATTGCCCCAAACACTGAAGCTTTCTTT.